The 18 T cell receptor beta chains reported below all come from one sample, sequenced in a study of tumor and adjacent non-tumor tissue in lung cancer. A modified ARM-PCR protocol with three rounds of nested PCR amplified TCRbeta. One entry per CDR3 protein, called by TCRdb with MiXCR from the multiplex PCR reads. The sample yields 50,000 to 70,000 distinct CDR3 sequences, around two thirds seen once. No cell sorting was done before RNA was extracted from the tissue. Distant lung tissue was collected more than 3 cm away from the tumor edge. The sample consisted of distant non-tumor lung tissue. The receptors originated from a man aged 65 to 85 with non-small cell lung cancer.

This clonotype showed up many times. The chain links TRBV6-1 to TRBJ2-1, with D possibly matching TRBD1 (5 bases). The V end lost 6 bases, the J end lost 4 bases, and 10 bases lay between the germline ends. CDR3 length equals 13 residues. CDR1 and CDR2 (germline): MNHNS, SASEGT. CDR3: CASRAQGYNEQFF. The CDR3 region has the DNA TGTGCCAGCAGGGCTCAGGGTTACAATGAGCAGTTCTTC.

On this clonotype: The junction shows a germline mismatch at one end, possibly a read error. The chain couples TRBV4-2 to TRBJ2-5; the match to TRBD2 covers 14 bases. The V gene's germline CDR1 is LGHNA and CDR2 YNFKEQ. The length of the CDR3 is 18 residues. CDR3 DNA sequence: TGTGCCGGCAGCACTGGGACTAGCGGGAGAGGCTTATCTGAGACCCAGTACTTC. It yields the protein CAGSTGTSGRGLSETQYF.

Worth noting for this clonotype: Possible read error: a much larger clone is one base away. The chain recombines TRBV12-3 or TRBV12-4 with TRBJ2-7, with 9 nucleotides matching TRBD1. This CDR3 has 15 amino acids. The V and J ends lost 8 bases and 3 bases, in that order; junction bases with no gene match: 11. The CDR3 reads CASGQNTGGLYEQYF. The CDR3 nucleotides read TGTGCCAGCGGTCAGAACACAGGGGGCCTCTACGAGCAGTACTTC.

Comment on this clonotype: Sequence at one end of the junction differs from germline and may be a read error. The gene calls are TRBV6-5 and TRBJ2-1; unclear D gene. There are 13 residues in the CDR3. Per germline, CDR1 MNHEY and CDR2 SVGAGI. The CDR3 spells CASSPEQCNGQFF. Written as DNA, the CDR3 is TGTGCCAGCAGTCCTGAACAGTGCAATGGGCAGTTCTTC.

This chain joins TRBV6-6 and TRBJ2-7; TRBD2 agrees at 7 bases. Trimming took 9 bases from V and 6 from J; bases not matched to a gene: 14. The CDR3 is 14 amino acids. Germline lookup yields CDR1 MNHNY and CDR2 SVGAGI (reference sequence). The CDR3 is CARSQSGGSFEQYF. CDR3 nucleotide sequence: TGTGCCAGGAGCCAGTCGGGCGGGAGCTTCGAGCAGTACTTC.

Notes on this clonotype: Since the CDR3 does not end with the conserved phenylalanine or tryptophan, this likely comes from a read error. The rearrangement uses TRBV6-5 and TRBJ2-5, with D perhaps matching TRBD1 (6 bases). V was trimmed by 8 bases and J by 5 bases, leaving 15 bases between them. The CDR3 totals 13 residues. Germline CDR1 is MNHEY and CDR2 is SVGAGI. DNA for the CDR3: TGTGCCAGCCGCAGGGGCACGGAGGAGACCCAGTACTTG. This sequence encodes CASRRGTEETQYL.

This clonotype was detected many times. J is TRBJ2-2 and V is TRBV6-1; tentative D call: TRBD1 (6 bases). The germline V gene encodes CDR1 MNHNS and CDR2 SASEGT. This CDR3 is 15 amino acids long. V gave up 7 bases and J gave up 6 bases, with 18 bases separating them. CDR3 protein: CASKRGHQTAGELFF. The CDR3 DNA reads as TGTGCCAGCAAACGGGGACACCAGACGGCCGGGGAGCTGTTTTTT.

With respect to this clonotype: Just one base apart from a much larger clone, this may be a read error. V usage is TRBV12-3 or TRBV12-4 and J usage is TRBJ2-1; no reliable D call. V was clipped by 8 bases and J by 2 bases, with 19 bases between them. The CDR3 has 16 amino acids. CDR3 nucleotides: TGTGCCAGCGGCACAGCGTTATCATGGACCTACAATGAGCAGTTCTTC. Amino acid sequence: CASGTALSWTYNEQFF.

The chain couples TRBV5-1 to TRBJ2-2; D could derive from TRBD1 or TRBD2 (6 bases each). CDR3 length: 16 amino acids. Trimming pared 7 bases from V and 5 bases from J, leaving 21 bases between. Germline V gene sequence: CDR1 SGHRS, CDR2 YFSETQ. CDR3 residues: CASCRDGGPGTGELFF. As DNA, the CDR3 is TGCGCCAGCTGCCGTGATGGGGGGCCGGGAACCGGGGAGCTGTTTTTT.

This clonotype was recorded a few times. The chain combines TRBV7-9 with TRBJ2-1; 9 bases map to TRBD1. Germline V gives CDR1 SEHNR, CDR2 FQNEAQ (reference sequence). With V trimmed by 3 bases and J by 0 bases, 0 bases remained unmatched. The CDR3 has 15 amino acids. In DNA form, the CDR3 reads TGTGCCAGCAGCTTGACAGGGGGCTCCTACAATGAGCAGTTCTTC. As protein: CASSLTGGSYNEQFF.

On this clonotype itself: One end of the junction varies from germline; a read error may be responsible. The V gene is TRBV10-3, the J gene TRBJ2-3; 8 nucleotides agree with TRBD1. CDR3 length: 15 residues. CDR1 is ENHRY, CDR2 SYGVKD, per germline. The CDR3 loop is CAIIAGQGNTDTQYF. CDR3 in DNA: TGTGCCATCATTGCAGGACAGGGAAACACAGACACGCAGTATTTT.

On this clonotype: Compared with germline, one end of the junction differs, possibly owing to a read error. The V and J genes are TRBV11-2 and TRBJ2-7, with D possibly TRBD2 on 5 matching bases. The CDR3 is made up of 18 amino acids. Germline V gene sequence: CDR1 SGHAT, CDR2 FQNNGV. CDR3 protein: CASSQISRPSCTSYKQYF. The CDR3 region has the DNA TGTGCCAGCAGCCAAATTAGTAGGCCTAGCTGTACCTCCTACAAGCAGTACTTC. The full variable domain, its missing parts supplied by reference TRBV11-2 and TRBJ2-7, is EAGVAQSPRYKIIEKRQSVAFWCNPISGHATLYWYQQILGQGPKLLIQFQNNGVVDDSQLPKDRFSAERLKGVDSTLKIQPAKLEDSAVYLCASSQISRPSCTSYKQYFGPGTRLTVT.

This rearrangement joins TRBV5-1 to TRBJ2-2; no firm D call. The germline gives CDR1 SGHRS, CDR2 YFSETQ. The CDR3 runs 12 residues. The ends were cut back, 6 bases at V and 1 base at J, with 4 bases in the middle. CDR3 sequence reads: CASTVNTGELFF. Here the CDR3 DNA reads TGCGCCAGCACGGTGAACACCGGGGAGCTGTTTTTT.

J is TRBJ1-6 and V is TRBV6-1; D unresolved. Trimming cost V 5 bases and J 10 bases, with 12 bases left between them. The CDR3 is 13 residues long. The V gene's germline CDR1 is MNHNS and CDR2 SASEGT. The DNA for the CDR3 is TGTGCCAGCAGTCCCAGAGAGGGATCACCCCTCCACTTT. It yields the protein CASSPREGSPLHF.

The chain links TRBV5-6 to TRBJ2-1; 10 bases line up with TRBD1. Germline values: CDR1 SGHDT, CDR2 YYEEEE. V trimming: 7 bases; J trimming: 9 bases; junction bases outside the gene matches: 13. This CDR3 is built from 15 residues. CDR3 sequence (DNA): TGTGCCAGCGGCCTGTGGGACAGGGGAGGTACTGAGCAGTTCTTC. Protein product: CASGLWDRGGTEQFF.

There are a few counts of this clonotype. The CDR3 protein is CASSTLGSGANVLTF. Written as DNA, the CDR3 is TGTGCCAGCAGTACGCTGGGTTCGGGGGCCAACGTCCTGACTTTC. The chain links TRBV21-1 to TRBJ2-6. TRBV21-1 counts as a pseudogene. CDR3 length equals 15 residues.

Details on this clonotype: A junction boundary mismatches the germline segment, possibly from a read error. The V and J genes are TRBV6-6 and TRBJ1-5; no reliable D call. The germline CDR1 and CDR2 sequences are MNHNY and SVGAGI (reference sequence). This CDR3 region has 13 residues. In nucleotides, the CDR3 is TGTACCAGCATGGAAGGGAGGAATCAGCCCCAACATTTT. It translates to CTSMEGRNQPQHF.

As regards this clonotype: Here the CDR3 omits its conserved ending phenylalanine or tryptophan, so a read error is the likely source. J is TRBJ2-5 and V is TRBV11-2, with 7 bases identical to TRBD1. Germline trimming cut 4 bases from V and 3 bases from J; bases unmatched to any gene: 5. Per germline, CDR1 SGHAT and CDR2 FQNNGV. The CDR3 loop spans 14 amino acids. CDR3 DNA: TGTGCCAGCAGCTACGGGACAGTCGAAGAGACCCAGTACATT. Translating it yields CASSYGTVEETQYI.